The 13 T cell receptor beta chains presented below share a single source sample, sequenced in a study of CD8 T cells in cerebrospinal fluid in Alzheimer's disease. TCRdb processed the 10x single-cell sequencing reads again and assigns one entry to each CDR3 protein, with no DNA. The sample holds nearly 1,500 distinct CDR3 sequences. Sequenced material: cerebrospinal fluid. Source of these receptors: a human donor with Alzheimer's disease.

J is TRBJ1-5 and V is TRBV5-1. The CDR3 consists of 13 residues. In germline, CDR1 is SGHRS, CDR2 YFSETQ. The CDR3 sequence: CASSVEPNQPQHF.

This clonotype is medium-sized by frequency. The chain is built from TRBV19 and TRBJ1-5; TCRdb designates TRBD1, a call that cannot be tested without DNA. Germline lookup yields CDR1 LNHDA and CDR2 SQIVND (reference sequence). This CDR3 has 14 amino acids. The CDR3 spells CASSTTGGHQPQHF.

The genes are TRBV4-2 and TRBJ1-2; TCRdb outputs TRBD1, but without DNA this stays unchecked. This CDR3 comprises 15 residues. CDR1 is LGHNA and CDR2 is YNFKEQ in the germline V gene. CDR3 region: CASSPLDREGEGYIF.

This clonotype registers medium-sized by frequency. V usage is TRBV6-1 and J usage is TRBJ1-5. The CDR3 length is 14 residues. Germline assignment: CDR1 MNHNS and CDR2 SASEGT. The CDR3: CASSGTGGSQPQHF.

Its frequency marks this clonotype as medium-sized. The rearrangement joins TRBV2 to TRBJ2-3; TCRdb reports TRBD1, a call that lacks DNA to check it against. CDR1 and CDR2 (germline): SNHLY, FYNNEI. The CDR3 is 14 residues long. This CDR3 is CAITGDGRTDTQYF. Variable domain in full (rest from reference TRBV2 and TRBJ2-3): EPEVTQTPSHQVTQMGQEVILRCVPISNHLYFYWYRQILGQKVEFLVSFYNNEISEKSEIFDDQFSVERPDGSNFTLKIRSTKLEDSAMYFCAITGDGRTDTQYFGPGTRLTVL.

This clonotype is deemed medium-sized by its frequency. The genes are TRBV20-1 and TRBJ2-7; TCRdb names TRBD1, which stays unverified in the absence of DNA. The CDR3 extends over 16 amino acids. From germline, CDR1 is DFQATT and CDR2 SNEGSKA (reference sequence). CDR3 sequence reads: CSALNIQARSSYEQYF.

According to its frequency, this clonotype is medium-sized. The chain uses TRBV5-4 and TRBJ2-7; the D gene TCRdb calls, TRBD1, cannot be checked with no DNA. The V gene's germline CDR1 is SGHNT and CDR2 YYREEE (reference sequence). The CDR3 has 13 residues. CDR3 sequence: CASSLQNAGEQYF.

The chain joins TRBV6-4 to TRBJ2-3; TCRdb returns TRBD2, unconfirmable since there is no DNA. This CDR3 has 16 amino acids. From germline, CDR1 is MRHNA and CDR2 SNTAGT. The CDR3 sequence is CASSDSTAGGRDTQYF.

Its frequency marks this clonotype as large. This sequence joins TRBV3-1 and TRBJ2-7. Germline CDR1 reads LGHDT; CDR2 reads YNNKEL (reference sequence). This CDR3 is 12 amino acids long. The CDR3 spells CASSQEGYEQYF.

By frequency, this clonotype is medium-sized. This chain uses TRBV2 with TRBJ1-1; no DNA is available, so the TRBD1 call from TCRdb remains unchecked. Germline CDR1 reads SNHLY; CDR2 reads FYNNEI. The length of the CDR3 is 13 residues. Here the CDR3 reads CASSVPGAIEAFF.

Its frequency marks this clonotype as medium-sized (0.01 to 0.1%). The CDR3: CASTLWGSGMNTEAFF. The genes are TRBV6-1 and TRBJ1-1; TCRdb gives TRBD1 as the D gene, but with no DNA this cannot be confirmed. The germline CDR1 and CDR2 sequences are MNHNS and SASEGT. The CDR3 runs 16 residues.

This clonotype counts as medium-sized (0.01 to 0.1%) by frequency. J is TRBJ2-1 and V is TRBV7-2. This CDR3 has 15 residues. Germline V lookup: CDR1 SGHTA, CDR2 FQGNSA. This chain's CDR3 is CASSLAKLGNNEQFF.

This clonotype is called medium-sized based on its frequency. The chain uses TRBV2 and TRBJ2-1; the TRBD1 assignment by TCRdb is unverifiable without DNA. The germline V gene encodes CDR1 SNHLY and CDR2 FYNNEI. The CDR3 extends over 16 amino acids. CDR3 loop: CASSASGQGPYNEQFF. Full variable domain (rest looked up from reference TRBV2 and TRBJ2-1): EPEVTQTPSHQVTQMGQEVILRCVPISNHLYFYWYRQILGQKVEFLVSFYNNEISEKSEIFDDQFSVERPDGSNFTLKIRSTKLEDSAMYFCASSASGQGPYNEQFFGPGTRLTVL.